This entry lists 26 T cell receptor beta chains sequenced from one sample in a study of beta chain features in type 1 diabetes. Study-level findings and limits: When Type 1 diabetes patients were examined, their TCRB CDR3s proved moderately but significantly shorter in all four CD4+ subsets.

The study reverse transcribed the entire isolated RNA, so it sequenced expressed TCRB transcripts. The data were produced by immunoSEQ multiplex PCR, yet TCRdb's version contains in-frame clones alone and is incomplete. In the table there are hundreds of thousands of clones, roughly 11% of which are singletons. Their cognate antigens are unknown. Sequenced: naive CD4+ T cells from blood. The receptors come from a man under 40 with type 1 diabetes.

The chain recombines TRBV30 with TRBJ2-1; 11 nucleotides align to TRBD2. Germline V gene sequence: CDR1 GTSNPN, CDR2 SVGIG (reference sequence). The CDR3 totals 16 residues. V shed 1 base, J shed 0 bases, and the junction held 2 bases outside the gene matches. In DNA, the CDR3 is TGTGCCTGGAGTGGGACTAGCGGGCGCTCCTACAATGAGCAGTTCTTC. Its translation is CAWSGTSGRSYNEQFF.

This rearrangement joins TRBV29-1 to TRBJ2-7; the match to TRBD1 covers 9 bases. This CDR3 contains 13 residues. The germline CDR1 and CDR2 sequences are SQVTM and ANQGSEA. With 6 bases clipped from V and 6 bases from J, the junction kept 9 bases outside the gene matches. The chain's CDR3 is CSVKGQGDGEQYF. The CDR3 DNA sequence: TGCAGCGTCAAGGGACAGGGCGATGGCGAGCAGTACTTC.

This clone was observed a handful of times. The V gene is TRBV6-6, the J gene TRBJ2-4; D is perhaps TRBD2 (5 bases). Trimming removed 2 bases from V and 1 base from J, with 6 bases in between. From germline, CDR1 is MNHNY and CDR2 SVGAGI (reference sequence). The CDR3 is 14 residues long. CDR3 DNA sequence: TGTGCCAGCAGTTACGGGGAGGCCAAAAACATTCAGTACTTC. Its protein is CASSYGEAKNIQYF.

The chain combines TRBV5-1 with TRBJ1-4; 11 nucleotides line up with TRBD1. Germline V gene sequence: CDR1 SGHRS, CDR2 YFSETQ. This CDR3 contains 16 residues. The V gene end was trimmed by 3 bases and the J gene end by 3 bases; junction bases not matched to a gene: 4. The CDR3 region is CASSYGQGAANEKLFF. In nucleotides, the CDR3 is TGCGCCAGCAGCTATGGACAGGGGGCCGCTAATGAAAAACTGTTTTTT. Using reference TRBV5-1 and TRBJ1-4 for the parts outside the CDR3, the full variable domain is KAGVTQTPRYLIKTRGQQVTLSCSPISGHRSVSWYQQTPGQGLQFLFEYFSETQRNKGNFPGRFSGRQFSNSRSEMNVSTLELGDSALYLCASSYGQGAANEKLFFGSGTQLSVL.

This sequence joins TRBV5-1 and TRBJ2-3; 10 bases are shared with TRBD1. The CDR3 has 14 residues. After removal of 4 bases from V and 4 bases from J, the junction contained 3 bases not matched to a gene. From germline, CDR1 is SGHRS and CDR2 YFSETQ. CDR3 region: CASSAGTGADTQYF. CDR3 sequence (DNA): TGCGCCAGCAGCGCCGGGACAGGGGCAGATACGCAGTATTTT.

The chain combines TRBV28 with TRBJ1-5, with 8 bases aligning to TRBD1. With 5 bases clipped from V and 3 bases from J, the junction kept 6 bases outside the gene matches. The V gene's germline CDR1 is MDHEN and CDR2 SYDVKM. The CDR3 loop spans 15 amino acids. The CDR3 loop reads CASSLRGPVNQPQHF. In DNA, the CDR3 is TGTGCCAGCAGTCTCAGGGGGCCCGTCAATCAGCCCCAGCATTTT.

The genes are TRBV7-2 and TRBJ2-5, with D possibly matching TRBD2 (5 bases). The CDR3 contains 15 residues. Deletions cut 2 bases from V and 1 base from J, with 11 bases between. The V gene's germline CDR1 is SGHTA and CDR2 FQGNSA. The CDR3 DNA is TGTGCCAGCAGCTTAATGAGGGTGTTCCAAGAGACCCAGTACTTC. Translating it yields CASSLMRVFQETQYF.

This clone appeared a few times. The V and J genes are TRBV28 and TRBJ1-2; no clear D. The CDR3 totals 12 residues. CDR1 and CDR2 from the germline V gene are MDHEN and SYDVKM. Deletions cut 7 bases from V and 2 bases from J, with 8 bases between. The CDR3 sequence: CASNAANYGYTF. The CDR3 bases are TGTGCCAGCAACGCAGCGAACTATGGCTACACCTTC.

This clone was detected a few times. The chain couples TRBV7-2 to TRBJ1-5; D is uncertain. The germline CDR1 and CDR2 sequences are SGHTA and FQGNSA. Between the trimmed V and J ends, which lost 3 bases and 5 bases, there was a span of 5 bases. The CDR3 sequence is 12 residues long. CDR3 coding DNA: TGTGCCAGCAGCTTCTCCTATCAGCCCCAGCATTTT. Protein product: CASSFSYQPQHF.

As to this clone: Other DNA variants within this sample encode the same CDR3. This chain connects TRBV7-9 to TRBJ2-3; D not certain. In germline, CDR1 is SEHNR, CDR2 FQNEAQ (reference sequence). The germline V and J ends were trimmed by 3 bases and 6 bases, with 7 bases remaining between them. This CDR3 region has 12 residues. The CDR3 region is CASSLLGDTQYF. CDR3 nucleotide sequence: TGTGCCAGCAGCTTGCTAGGTGATACGCAGTATTTT.

The table lists this clone with a few counts. This rearrangement joins TRBV7-2 to TRBJ1-1; TRBD1 matches 8 bases. CDR1 SGHTA and CDR2 FQGNSA come from the germline V gene. V gave up 5 bases and J gave up 7 bases; unmatched junction bases: 9. The CDR3 is made up of 14 amino acids. CDR3 residues: CASSPTGGRNEAFF. The CDR3 bases are TGTGCCAGCAGCCCTACAGGGGGTCGAAATGAAGCTTTCTTT. The variable domain in full, completed from reference TRBV7-2 and TRBJ1-1, reads GAGVSQSPSNKVTEKGKDVELRCDPISGHTALYWYRQSLGQGLEFLIYFQGNSAPDKSGLPSDRFSAERTGGSVSTLTIQRTQQEDSAVYLCASSPTGGRNEAFFGQGTRLTVV.

The sample holds a few counts of this clone. The chain recombines TRBV2 with TRBJ2-1, with 9 bases aligning to TRBD2. V was clipped by 11 bases and J by 2 bases; unmatched bases: 4. The germline gives CDR1 SNHLY, CDR2 FYNNEI. CDR3 length: 13 amino acids. CDR3 coding DNA: TGTGCCTGCGGGGGGGGGACCTACAATGAGCAGTTCTTC. This codes for CACGGGTYNEQFF.

V and J are TRBV2 and TRBJ1-5; possible D gene TRBD1, 6 bases. Germline assignment: CDR1 SNHLY and CDR2 FYNNEI. CDR3 length: 13 amino acids. Trimming took off 7 bases at V and 6 bases at J, with 13 bases between the two ends. CDR3 bases: TGTGCCAGCAACAGGGAAGTAGCTCAGCCCCAGCATTTT. This encodes CASNREVAQPQHF.

The rearrangement links TRBV27 to TRBJ2-1; D might be TRBD1 (5 bases). V lost 4 bases to trimming and J lost 12 bases, with 13 bases between them. The CDR3 is 12 residues long. Per germline, CDR1 MNHEY and CDR2 SMNVEV (reference sequence). CDR3 DNA: TGTGCCAGCAGTTGGGCAGGGAAAACGCAGTTCTTC. Amino acids: CASSWAGKTQFF.

This clone occurred a few times. This chain links TRBV5-1 with TRBJ1-1; no reliable D call. V was trimmed by 1 base and J by 1 base, leaving 8 bases between them. The CDR3 runs 14 residues. CDR1 and CDR2 from the germline V gene are SGHRS and YFSETQ. The CDR3 loop is CASSLFAGNTEAFF. CDR3 DNA sequence: TGCGCCAGCAGCTTGTTTGCGGGGAACACTGAAGCTTTCTTT. The whole variable domain, remainder taken from reference TRBV5-1 and TRBJ1-1, is KAGVTQTPRYLIKTRGQQVTLSCSPISGHRSVSWYQQTPGQGLQFLFEYFSETQRNKGNFPGRFSGRQFSNSRSEMNVSTLELGDSALYLCASSLFAGNTEAFFGQGTRLTVV.

This clone is a singleton in its sample. The chain uses TRBV19 and TRBJ1-5; D is ambiguous. The CDR3 runs to 13 residues. The V and J ends lost 11 bases and 2 bases respectively, with 13 bases between them. The V gene's germline CDR1 is LNHDA and CDR2 SQIVND (reference sequence). CDR3 amino acids: CALCPGGNQPQHF. The CDR3 bases are TGTGCCCTTTGCCCCGGGGGCAATCAGCCCCAGCATTTT. The variable domain in full, with the rest retrieved from reference TRBV19 and TRBJ1-5, is DGGITQSPKYLFRKEGQNVTLSCEQNLNHDAMYWYRQDPGQGLRLIYYSQIVNDFQKGDIAEGYSVSREKKESFPLTVTSAQKNPTAFYLCALCPGGNQPQHFGDGTRLSIL.

This clone was seen a few times. The chain joins TRBV9 to TRBJ1-4, with TRBD1 as a possible D gene (5 bases). There are 13 residues in the CDR3. Trimming removed 2 bases at V and 10 bases at J, with 12 bases between. Germline CDR1 reads SGDLS; CDR2 reads YYNGEE. The CDR3 DNA sequence: TGTGCCAGCAGCGTTGAGGTCCAGGGAAAACTGTTTTTT. Its protein is CASSVEVQGKLFF.

The chain uses TRBV2 and TRBJ2-3, with TRBD2 identical over 10 bases. Looked up from germline, CDR1 is SNHLY and CDR2 is FYNNEI. The CDR3 covers 14 residues. Germline trimming cut 7 bases from V and 2 bases from J; bases unmatched to any gene: 3. The CDR3 DNA sequence: TGTGCCAGCAAAGCGGGGGGGATCACAGATACGCAGTATTTT. It translates to CASKAGGITDTQYF.

This clone was recorded a few times. V and J are TRBV7-8 and TRBJ1-2; D ambiguous. This CDR3 comprises 14 residues. The germline V gene has CDR1 SGHVS and CDR2 FQNEAQ. With 7 bases removed from V and 2 bases from J, the gap between germline ends came to 14 bases. The CDR3 protein is CASIPRPGNYGYTF. As DNA, the CDR3 is TGTGCCAGCATACCTCGACCGGGGAACTATGGCTACACCTTC.

This clone was detected a few times. The same CDR3 also results from other DNA sequences found in this sample. V usage is TRBV29-1 and J usage is TRBJ1-1, with a weak D call TRBD1 (6 bases). This CDR3 is built from 13 residues. Deletions cut 7 bases from V and 0 bases from J, with 12 bases between. Germline V gene sequence: CDR1 SQVTM, CDR2 ANQGSEA. CDR3 DNA: TGCAGCGGCGGACAGATAATGAACACTGAAGCTTTCTTT. Translation: CSGGQIMNTEAFF.

This chain connects TRBV5-4 to TRBJ1-1; TRBD1 matches at 7 bases. Germline CDR1 reads SGHNT; CDR2 reads YYREEE (reference sequence). The V and J ends lost 4 bases and 0 bases, in that order; junction bases with no gene match: 6. This CDR3 spans 15 amino acids. The CDR3 bases are TGTGCCAGCAGCATACTTACAGGGGTGAACACTGAAGCTTTCTTT. Residues: CASSILTGVNTEAFF.

Only a few counts were recorded for this clone. The V and J genes are TRBV7-3 and TRBJ2-1; tentative D call: TRBD2 (6 bases). The CDR3 runs 14 residues. Germline-derived CDR1 and CDR2 are SGHTA and FQGTGA. V was trimmed by 3 bases and J by 1 base, leaving 7 bases between them. CDR3 DNA: TGTGCCAGCAGCTTGCGGGGATCCTACAATGAGCAGTTCTTC. The encoded protein is CASSLRGSYNEQFF.

J is TRBJ2-5 and V is TRBV4-3, with 9 bases matching TRBD2. CDR3 length equals 14 residues. CDR1 is LGHNA, CDR2 YSLEER, per germline. Trimming at V came to 3 bases and at J to 6 bases, leaving 5 bases not matched to a gene. CDR3 sequence reads: CASSQKAGGQTQYF. The CDR3 DNA sequence: TGCGCCAGCAGCCAGAAAGCGGGGGGTCAGACCCAGTACTTC.

The table lists this clone with a few counts. The rearrangement links TRBV19 to TRBJ1-2; no firm D call. Deletions cut 7 bases from V and 4 bases from J, with 13 bases between. The CDR3 runs 13 residues. The V gene's germline CDR1 is LNHDA and CDR2 SQIVND (reference sequence). The CDR3 reads CASIPPQSYGYTF. The CDR3, as DNA: TGTGCCAGTATCCCACCTCAGTCCTATGGCTACACCTTC.

This clone occurred a few times. This CDR3 reads CAFLTGIYNEQFF. The CDR3 bases are TGTGCCTTTTTAACAGGGATCTACAATGAGCAGTTCTTC. This rearrangement joins TRBV30 to TRBJ2-1, with D possibly being TRBD1 (6 bases). V was pared by 7 bases and J by 3 bases, with 13 bases between. The length of the CDR3 is 13 residues. Germline CDR1 and CDR2: GTSNPN and SVGIG (reference sequence).

This chain uses TRBV2 with TRBJ1-5; D gene uncertain. The CDR3 has 12 residues. Trimming took off 2 bases at V and 9 bases at J, with 8 bases between the two ends. The germline V gene encodes CDR1 SNHLY and CDR2 FYNNEI. The CDR3 sequence: CASSELGRPQHF. CDR3 nucleotide sequence: TGTGCCAGCAGTGAATTGGGGAGGCCCCAGCATTTT. The complete variable domain, with remaining parts taken from reference TRBV2 and TRBJ1-5, reads EPEVTQTPSHQVTQMGQEVILRCVPISNHLYFYWYRQILGQKVEFLVSFYNNEISEKSEIFDDQFSVERPDGSNFTLKIRSTKLEDSAMYFCASSELGRPQHFGDGTRLSIL.